This is a list of T cell receptor beta chains from one sample in a study of blood T cell repertoires in COVID-19. TCRdb's table, derived via immunoSEQ multiplex PCR, lists solely in-frame clones and lacks some. Of 470,000 or so clones in the sample, about 85% are singletons; the top ten hold under 2%. Sequences were obtained from PBMCs or T cells enriched from blood (not recorded which). The receptors were sampled from a woman aged 18-29 years with acute COVID-19. Both conserved end residues are part of each CDR3. A D gene is named only where the DNA matches it firmly. Only part of the rows carry a size: once, few, many, or a class if the clone is expanded.

-,TRBJ1-3,TRBV7-2,-,CASSLVQGDGNTIYF,TGTGCCAGCAGCTTAGTTCAGGGCGACGGAAACACCATATATTTT
-,TRBJ1-4,TRBV4-3,TRBD1,CASSQDPGAAGGKLFF,TGCGCCAGCAGCCAAGATCCCGGGGCCGCAGGGGGAAAACTGTTTTTT
-,TRBJ2-3,TRBV9,TRBD2,CASSRLADTDTQYF,TGTGCCAGCAGTCGACTAGCGGACACAGATACGCAGTATTTT
few,TRBJ2-2,TRBV5-1,TRBD2,CASSVAPGLAANTGELFF,TGCGCCAGCAGCGTTGCCCCCGGACTAGCGGCGAACACCGGGGAGCTGTTTTTT
-,TRBJ1-1,TRBV5-6,-,CASSLDRVDTEAFF,TGTGCCAGCAGCTTGGACAGGGTGGACACTGAAGCTTTCTTT
few,TRBJ2-7,TRBV27,-,CASSPTGGVYEQYF,TGTGCCAGCAGTCCCACAGGAGGGGTCTACGAGCAGTACTTC
-,TRBJ1-2,TRBV21-1,-,CASSKVYRSLPNYGYTF,TGTGCCAGCAGCAAAGTTTACAGGTCCTTACCTAACTATGGCTACACCTTC
few,TRBJ1-1,TRBV7-2,-,CASIQGVYTEAFF,TGTGCCAGCATCCAAGGGGTTTACACTGAAGCTTTCTTT
-,TRBJ1-6,TRBV27,-,CASSSVAQGGSPLHF,TGTGCCAGCAGTTCCGTCGCGCAGGGAGGTTCACCCCTCCACTTT
-,TRBJ1-6,TRBV11-2,-,CASSPQQGSYNSPLHF,TGTGCCAGCAGCCCCCAACAGGGCTCCTATAATTCACCCCTCCACTTT
-,TRBJ1-4,TRBV27,-,CASSQVRGGEKLFF,TGTGCCAGCAGTCAGGTCCGGGGAGGTGAAAAACTGTTTTTT
-,TRBJ2-1,TRBV28,-,CASSLMSSYNEQFF,TGTGCCAGCAGTTTGATGAGCTCCTACAATGAGCAGTTCTTC
-,TRBJ2-1,TRBV28,TRBD2,CASRGTSGMEQFF,TGTGCCAGCAGAGGGACTAGCGGGATGGAGCAGTTCTTC
-,TRBJ2-5,TRBV25-1,TRBD2,CATEQTSGRAPETQYF,TGTGCTACTGAACAAACTAGCGGGAGGGCCCCAGAGACCCAGTACTTC
many,TRBJ2-6,TRBV6-2/TRBV6-3,-,CASSFDSSGANVLTF,TGTGCCAGCAGTTTCGACAGCTCTGGGGCCAACGTCCTGACTTTC
-,TRBJ1-4,TRBV7-9,-,CASSLAHTTMLFF,TGTGCCAGCAGCTTAGCCCACACCACGATGCTGTTTTTT
-,TRBJ1-1,TRBV10-3,-,CAIRRQAMNTEAFF,TGTGCCATCAGACGACAGGCAATGAACACTGAAGCTTTCTTT
once,TRBJ2-1,TRBV21-1,-,CASSRGTVSYNEQFF,TGTGCCAGCAGCAGAGGGACAGTCTCCTACAATGAGCAGTTCTTC
-,TRBJ1-1,TRBV11-2,TRBD1,CASSPDRGTEAFF,TGTGCCAGCAGCCCCGACAGGGGCACTGAAGCTTTCTTT
-,TRBJ2-1,TRBV5-5,TRBD2,CASSSTPRGRAPNEQFF,TGTGCCAGCAGTTCAACCCCCCGCGGGAGGGCCCCCAATGAGCAGTTCTTC
-,TRBJ1-5,TRBV5-1,-,CASSRGSNQPQHF,TGCGCCAGCAGCAGGGGGAGCAATCAGCCCCAGCATTTT
many,TRBJ1-4,TRBV30,-,CAWGIQGANEKLFF,TGTGCCTGGGGAATACAGGGAGCTAATGAAAAACTGTTTTTT
-,TRBJ2-1,TRBV5-1,TRBD1,CASSRRTGWNEQFF,TGCGCCAGCAGCCGAAGGACAGGGTGGAATGAGCAGTTCTTC
-,TRBJ1-6,TRBV12-5,TRBD1,CASGLVLRGGDEKPLHF,TGTGCTAGTGGTTTGGTACTCCGAGGGGGCGACGAGAAACCCCTCCACTTT
few,TRBJ2-7,TRBV5-4,TRBD1,CASSLRDSTYEQYF,TGTGCCAGCAGCCTCCGGGACAGTACCTACGAGCAGTACTTC
-,TRBJ1-3,TRBV29-1,-,CSVEDSPGNTIYF,TGCAGCGTTGAGGACAGCCCTGGAAACACCATATATTTT
-,TRBJ1-5,TRBV19,-,CASSLGSGAVRPQHF,TGTGCCAGTAGCTTAGGGAGCGGGGCCGTCAGGCCCCAGCATTTT
-,TRBJ1-2,TRBV9,TRBD1,CASSPRQGLTGYGYTF,TGTGCCAGCAGCCCCCGACAGGGACTCACTGGCTATGGCTACACCTTC
-,TRBJ2-7,TRBV19,-,CASSERAREQYF,TGTGCCAGTAGTGAAAGAGCTAGGGAGCAGTACTTC
-,TRBJ1-1,TRBV7-9,-,CASSSGSRGTEAFF,TGTGCCAGCAGCTCCGGAAGCAGGGGCACTGAAGCTTTCTTT
-,TRBJ1-5,TRBV7-8,-,CASSRNRNQPQHF,TGTGCCAGCAGCCGTAACAGGAATCAGCCCCAGCATTTT
-,TRBJ2-3,TRBV28,TRBD1,CASSPYRGGTDTQYF,TGTGCCAGCAGTCCCTACAGGGGGGGCACAGATACGCAGTATTTT
-,TRBJ1-3,TRBV6-5,TRBD1,CATLPGQGGNTIYF,TGTGCCACGCTGCCCGGACAGGGAGGAAACACCATATATTTT
-,TRBJ1-5,TRBV28,-,CASRMDRRNQPQHF,TGTGCCAGCAGGATGGATCGGAGAAATCAGCCCCAGCATTTT
-,TRBJ1-1,TRBV2,-,CASSESRVAEAFF,TGTGCCAGCAGTGAGAGCAGGGTGGCTGAAGCTTTCTTT
-,TRBJ2-7,TRBV10-3,TRBD1,CAISESLEQGNNEQYF,TGTGCCATCAGTGAGTCATTGGAACAGGGGAACAACGAGCAGTACTTC